Below, 10 T cell receptor beta chains from the same sample are listed, as sequenced in a study of shared clonotypes between healthy human individuals. The repertoire was sequenced with immunoSEQ multiplex PCR; TCRdb's copy has only in-frame clones and lacks some. The table includes more than 1 million clones, 78% detected once. Material: memory CD4+ T cells from PBMCs. The subset here: CD45RA-negative fraction. The receptors come from a man aged 18 to 29 in good health. Some clones in this sample may be carry-over from other donors' samples.

The chain joins TRBV6-1 to TRBJ1-5; TRBD1 matches 7 bases. Germline loops: CDR1 MNHNS, CDR2 SASEGT. The J segment lost 6 bases and the V segment lost 4 bases, leaving 9 bases of the junction unmatched. The CDR3 has 15 amino acids. The CDR3 DNA reads as TGTGCCAGCAGTGTAGAGACAGGGTCCGGTCAGCCCCAGCATTTT. Translated, it gives CASSVETGSGQPQHF.

The chain uses TRBV4-3 and TRBJ2-2; D might be TRBD2 (5 bases). Between the trimmed V and J ends, which lost 4 bases and 10 bases, there was a span of 16 bases. CDR3 length: 14 residues. Looked up from germline, CDR1 is LGHNA and CDR2 is YSLEER. The CDR3 nucleotides are TGCGCCAGCAGCCCCCGCTCGGGGTCGAAGGAGCTGTTTTTT. Translated, it gives CASSPRSGSKELFF.

The chain employs TRBV2 and TRBJ1-5, with 7 bases identical to TRBD1. This CDR3 has 15 amino acids. CDR1 and CDR2 from the germline V gene are SNHLY and FYNNEI. With 5 bases clipped from V and 2 bases from J, the junction kept 6 bases outside the gene matches. The CDR3 region is CASSPQGVGNQPQHF. The DNA of the CDR3 is TGTGCCAGCAGTCCTCAGGGGGTGGGCAATCAGCCCCAGCATTTT.

This clone was counted a few times. The chain joins TRBV2 to TRBJ1-1; unclear D gene. The CDR3 is 13 residues long. The V end was cut by 4 bases, the J end by 3 bases, with 9 bases between. Germline values: CDR1 SNHLY, CDR2 FYNNEI. As DNA, the CDR3 is TGTGCCAGCAGTGTTGCTCCGGACACTGAAGCTTTCTTT. Translating it yields CASSVAPDTEAFF.

The chain uses TRBV6-1 and TRBJ1-1, with no clear D. Germline V CDR1 and CDR2: MNHNS, SASEGT. There are 13 residues in the CDR3. V was clipped by 2 bases and J by 7 bases, with 11 bases between them. The CDR3 sequence is CASSERRLNEAFF. The CDR3, as DNA: TGTGCCAGCAGTGAACGAAGACTCAATGAAGCTTTCTTT.

This clone came up a few times. Distinct nucleotide sequences in the sample also encode this CDR3. V is TRBV6-1 and J is TRBJ1-5; D gene uncertain. This CDR3 has 12 residues. Germline CDR1 and CDR2: MNHNS and SASEGT. Trimming pared 7 bases from V and 0 bases from J, leaving 4 bases between. DNA of the CDR3: TGTGCCAGCAAATATAGCAATCAGCCCCAGCATTTT. It translates to CASKYSNQPQHF.

This chain uses TRBV20-1 with TRBJ2-7; D not resolved. The CDR3 consists of 11 residues. Per the germline V gene, CDR1 is DFQATT and CDR2 is SNEGSKA (reference sequence). V dropped 5 bases and J dropped 6 bases, with 11 bases sitting between them. The CDR3 nucleotides read TGCAGTGCTTCAACCCCCGCCGAGCAGTACTTC. Amino acids: CSASTPAEQYF.

The chain joins TRBV15 to TRBJ2-7; TRBD1 aligns across 9 bases. Trimming at V came to 8 bases and at J to 5 bases, leaving 10 bases not matched to a gene. This CDR3 is built from 14 residues. The germline V gene has CDR1 LNHNV and CDR2 YYDKDF (reference sequence). CDR3 amino acids: CATARGDRVHEQYF. In DNA form, the CDR3 reads TGTGCCACCGCTAGGGGGGACAGGGTCCACGAGCAGTACTTC.

The CDR3 is CSGWETLQGNEQFF. As DNA, the CDR3 is TGCAGCGGGTGGGAAACTTTGCAGGGGAATGAGCAGTTCTTC. J is TRBJ2-1 and V is TRBV29-1; a possible D gene is TRBD1 (6 bases). The germline V gene encodes CDR1 SQVTM and CDR2 ANQGSEA. The CDR3 covers 14 residues. The ends were cut back, 7 bases at V and 7 bases at J, with 20 bases in the middle.

This clone was seen a single time. The same CDR3 arises from other DNA sequences in this sample as well. The J gene is TRBJ2-1, the V gene TRBV14; the D is unclear. The CDR3 spans 13 residues. Germline CDR1 SGHDN, CDR2 FVKESK. V lost 0 bases and J 8 bases, leaving 8 bases between the germline ends. The CDR3 nucleotides read TGTGCCAGCAGCCAAGATCTTGGATATGAGCAGTTCTTC. It translates to CASSQDLGYEQFF.